This entry is about one T cell receptor beta chain. Its antigen is not known. The data derive from a study of T cell clusters in autoimmune cytopenias. Findings of the study overall: TRB repertoire shifts in secondary cytopenia and chronic lymphocytic leukemia mostly reflected lymphoma, not autoimmunity.

Germline-derived CDR1 and CDR2 are SEHNR and FQNEAQ (reference sequence). CDR3 size: 17 residues. Multiplex touch-down PCR amplified TRB using TRB-A and TRB-B pools in one tube. TCRdb reprocessed the multiplex PCR reads and reports one entry per CDR3 protein, with no DNA. This table holds approximately 12,000 distinct CDR3 sequences. Each sample's input was roughly 230 ng genomic DNA, approximately 37,500 genome equivalents. This same sample was also taken into another study, of T cell repertoires in aging, cancer and after chemotherapy.

This TCR was recovered from a human donor in good health. The chain employs TRBV7-9 and TRBJ2-5; TCRdb reports TRBD2, a call that lacks DNA to check it against. Material for sequencing was peripheral blood. CDR3: CASSSIASGGDQETQYF. Together with reference TRBV7-9 and TRBJ2-5, the CDR3 gives the full variable domain: DTGVSQNPRHKITKRGQNVTFRCDPISEHNRLYWYRQTLGQGPEFLTYFQNEAQLEKSRLLSDRFSAERPKGSFSTLEIQRTEQGDSAMYLCASSSIASGGDQETQYFGPGTRLLVL.